The rows below give T cell receptor beta chains drawn from one sample of a study of Ad26.COV2.S vaccination and SARS-CoV-2 variants. Profiled with immunoSEQ multiplex PCR; TCRdb holds only in-frame clones, not every one. This repertoire shows some 300,000 clones, approximately 86% found once; its top ten account for 1.9%. The specimen was peripheral blood, collected in a trial of Ad26.COV2.S vaccine versus placebo. All receptors derive from a person aged 18-65 years who received the Ad26.COV2.S COVID-19 vaccine or a placebo. The CDR3 runs from the conserved cysteine through the conserved F or W. Each record gives: V gene, clone size, J gene, D gene, CDR3 protein, CDR3 DNA. The D gene is left open where the match is weak. Clone size is stated in some rows and not others, as once, few, many or a class when expanded.

v_call: TRBV2; clone_size: -; j_call: TRBJ1-6; d_call: -; cdr3_aa: CASSGGYSPLHF; cdr3_nt: TGTGCCAGCAGCGGAGGATATTCACCCCTCCACTTT
v_call: TRBV7-2; clone_size: -; j_call: TRBJ1-2; d_call: TRBD1; cdr3_aa: CASSFNRGLNYGYTF; cdr3_nt: TGTGCCAGCAGCTTTAACAGGGGGTTAAACTATGGCTACACCTTC
v_call: TRBV18; clone_size: -; j_call: TRBJ2-3; d_call: -; cdr3_aa: CASSPSAQRDTQYF; cdr3_nt: TGTGCCAGCTCACCATCAGCCCAGCGAGATACGCAGTATTTT
v_call: TRBV19; clone_size: -; j_call: TRBJ1-2; d_call: -; cdr3_aa: CASSIGNSPRGYTF; cdr3_nt: TGTGCCAGTAGTATAGGCAACAGCCCGAGGGGCTACACCTTC
v_call: TRBV4-3; clone_size: -; j_call: TRBJ2-2; d_call: TRBD1; cdr3_aa: CASSQRTGWSTGELFF; cdr3_nt: TGCGCCAGCAGCCAACGGACAGGGTGGAGCACCGGGGAGCTGTTTTTT
v_call: TRBV27; clone_size: -; j_call: TRBJ2-2; d_call: -; cdr3_aa: CASKAGAGTGELFF; cdr3_nt: TGTGCCAGCAAGGCCGGGGCTGGCACCGGGGAGCTGTTTTTT
v_call: TRBV7-2; clone_size: -; j_call: TRBJ2-6; d_call: -; cdr3_aa: CASAKDGANVLTF; cdr3_nt: TGTGCCAGCGCGAAGGACGGGGCCAACGTCCTGACTTTC
v_call: TRBV7-6; clone_size: -; j_call: TRBJ2-5; d_call: -; cdr3_aa: CASSLEFGRGETQYF; cdr3_nt: TGTGCCAGCAGCTTAGAGTTTGGGCGCGGAGAGACCCAGTACTTC
v_call: TRBV3-1/TRBV3-2; clone_size: -; j_call: TRBJ2-4; d_call: -; cdr3_aa: CASSQDTGTAKNIQYF; cdr3_nt: TGTGCCAGCAGCCAAGATACAGGTACAGCCAAAAACATTCAGTACTTC
v_call: TRBV9; clone_size: -; j_call: TRBJ2-1; d_call: -; cdr3_aa: CASSVEGGSYNEQFF; cdr3_nt: TGTGCCAGCAGCGTAGAAGGAGGCTCCTACAATGAGCAGTTCTTC
v_call: TRBV6-5; clone_size: -; j_call: TRBJ2-2; d_call: -; cdr3_aa: CASSWGARSTGELFF; cdr3_nt: TGTGCCAGCTCTTGGGGCGCGCGAAGCACCGGGGAGCTGTTTTTT
v_call: TRBV6-6; clone_size: -; j_call: TRBJ1-5; d_call: -; cdr3_aa: CASSLVAAPANNQPQHF; cdr3_nt: TGTGCCAGCAGTCTAGTTGCTGCACCCGCCAACAATCAGCCCCAGCATTTT
v_call: TRBV3-1/TRBV3-2; clone_size: -; j_call: TRBJ2-5; d_call: TRBD2; cdr3_aa: CASSPEGVGGGLAETQYF; cdr3_nt: TGTGCCAGCAGCCCAGAGGGTGTCGGGGGGGGTTTAGCAGAGACCCAGTACTTC
v_call: TRBV2; clone_size: -; j_call: TRBJ1-2; d_call: TRBD1; cdr3_aa: CASSKNRGDFYGYTF; cdr3_nt: TGTGCCAGCAGTAAAAACAGGGGTGACTTCTATGGCTACACCTTC
v_call: TRBV7-6; clone_size: -; j_call: TRBJ2-7; d_call: -; cdr3_aa: CASSLGVDGSYEQYF; cdr3_nt: TGTGCCAGCAGCTTAGGAGTGGACGGGTCCTACGAGCAGTACTTC
v_call: TRBV3-1/TRBV3-2; clone_size: -; j_call: TRBJ1-4; d_call: -; cdr3_aa: CASSPRGTNEKLFF; cdr3_nt: TGTGCCAGCAGCCCCCGCGGAACTAATGAAAAACTGTTTTTT
v_call: TRBV5-1; clone_size: -; j_call: TRBJ1-3; d_call: -; cdr3_aa: CASSLEWAGNTIYF; cdr3_nt: TGCGCCAGCAGCTTGGAGTGGGCTGGAAACACCATATATTTT
v_call: TRBV9; clone_size: -; j_call: TRBJ1-2; d_call: -; cdr3_aa: CASSVGQGPWGYTF; cdr3_nt: TGTGCCAGCAGCGTAGGTCAGGGGCCTTGGGGCTACACCTTC
v_call: TRBV29-1; clone_size: -; j_call: TRBJ1-2; d_call: -; cdr3_aa: CSVEPLGQGRGDGYTF; cdr3_nt: TGCAGCGTTGAACCTCTAGGGCAGGGTAGAGGGGATGGCTACACCTTC
v_call: TRBV5-1; clone_size: -; j_call: TRBJ1-4; d_call: TRBD1; cdr3_aa: CASKLQGFNEKLFF; cdr3_nt: TGCGCCAGCAAGCTACAGGGGTTTAATGAAAAACTGTTTTTT
v_call: TRBV6-5; clone_size: -; j_call: TRBJ2-7; d_call: TRBD1; cdr3_aa: CASSSRQGEQYF; cdr3_nt: TGTGCCAGCAGTTCCAGACAGGGCGAGCAGTACTTC
v_call: TRBV3-1/TRBV3-2; clone_size: -; j_call: TRBJ2-6; d_call: TRBD1; cdr3_aa: CASNPGQGFLSGANVLTF; cdr3_nt: TGTGCCAGCAACCCAGGACAGGGGTTCCTCTCTGGGGCCAACGTCCTGACTTTC
v_call: TRBV5-1; clone_size: -; j_call: TRBJ1-1; d_call: -; cdr3_aa: CASSREGRHNSNTEAFF; cdr3_nt: TGCGCCAGCAGCCGAGAAGGCAGGCACAACTCAAACACTGAAGCTTTCTTT
v_call: TRBV11-2; clone_size: -; j_call: TRBJ1-6; d_call: -; cdr3_aa: CASSFESNSPLHF; cdr3_nt: TGTGCCAGCAGCTTCGAGAGTAATTCACCCCTCCACTTT
v_call: TRBV29-1; clone_size: -; j_call: TRBJ1-2; d_call: -; cdr3_aa: CSVGGAMYGYTF; cdr3_nt: TGCAGCGTTGGTGGAGCCATGTATGGCTACACCTTC
v_call: TRBV7-9; clone_size: -; j_call: TRBJ1-3; d_call: -; cdr3_aa: CASSFGGASSGNTIYF; cdr3_nt: TGTGCCAGCAGCTTTGGGGGGGCGAGCTCTGGAAACACCATATATTTT
v_call: TRBV5-5; clone_size: -; j_call: TRBJ2-2; d_call: -; cdr3_aa: CASNPKGGPDTGELFF; cdr3_nt: TGTGCCAGCAACCCGAAAGGGGGTCCCGACACCGGGGAGCTGTTTTTT
v_call: TRBV27; clone_size: -; j_call: TRBJ1-6; d_call: -; cdr3_aa: CASSLSRMLNNSPLHF; cdr3_nt: TGTGCCAGCAGTTTATCCCGGATGCTCAATAATTCACCCCTCCACTTT
v_call: TRBV3-1/TRBV3-2; clone_size: -; j_call: TRBJ1-2; d_call: -; cdr3_aa: CASSHDGALYYGYTF; cdr3_nt: TGTGCCAGCAGCCATGACGGGGCACTCTACTATGGCTACACCTTC
v_call: TRBV11-2; clone_size: once; j_call: TRBJ2-7; d_call: -; cdr3_aa: CASSLGAGLETYEQYF; cdr3_nt: TGTGCCAGCAGCTTAGGGGCCGGGCTAGAGACCTACGAGCAGTACTTC
v_call: TRBV5-1; clone_size: -; j_call: TRBJ1-1; d_call: -; cdr3_aa: CASSSPDWGFNTEAFF; cdr3_nt: TGCGCCAGCAGCTCGCCGGACTGGGGGTTTAACACTGAAGCTTTCTTT
v_call: TRBV19; clone_size: -; j_call: TRBJ1-2; d_call: -; cdr3_aa: CASSIGGSKNYGYTF; cdr3_nt: TGTGCCAGTAGTATAGGGGGGAGCAAAAACTATGGCTACACCTTC
v_call: TRBV12-3/TRBV12-4; clone_size: once; j_call: TRBJ2-1; d_call: TRBD2; cdr3_aa: CASSHGTSGEQFF; cdr3_nt: TGTGCCAGCAGTCACGGGACTAGCGGGGAGCAGTTCTTC
v_call: TRBV11-2; clone_size: -; j_call: TRBJ2-3; d_call: -; cdr3_aa: CASSLRAGAVDTQYF; cdr3_nt: TGTGCCAGCAGCCTTAGGGCTGGGGCAGTGGATACGCAGTATTTT
v_call: TRBV2; clone_size: few; j_call: TRBJ2-7; d_call: TRBD1; cdr3_aa: CASSFETGGYEQYF; cdr3_nt: TGTGCCAGCAGTTTTGAAACAGGGGGCTACGAGCAGTACTTC
v_call: TRBV11-2; clone_size: -; j_call: TRBJ1-3; d_call: TRBD1; cdr3_aa: CASSLDRGRGNTIYF; cdr3_nt: TGTGCCAGCAGCTTAGACAGGGGGCGTGGAAACACCATATATTTT
v_call: TRBV10-3; clone_size: few; j_call: TRBJ2-7; d_call: -; cdr3_aa: CAISESYRGGEQYF; cdr3_nt: TGTGCCATCAGTGAGTCGTATAGGGGCGGGGAGCAGTACTTC
v_call: TRBV29-1; clone_size: -; j_call: TRBJ1-2; d_call: TRBD1; cdr3_aa: CSADRGRGDGYTF; cdr3_nt: TGCAGCGCGGACAGGGGGAGAGGGGATGGCTACACCTTC
v_call: TRBV18; clone_size: -; j_call: TRBJ2-3; d_call: TRBD1; cdr3_aa: CASSPRTGSTDTQYF; cdr3_nt: TGTGCCAGCTCACCACGGACAGGGAGCACAGATACGCAGTATTTT
v_call: TRBV5-1; clone_size: once; j_call: TRBJ1-1; d_call: -; cdr3_aa: CASSLRGDTEAFF; cdr3_nt: TGCGCCAGCAGCTTACGAGGGGATACTGAAGCTTTCTTT
v_call: TRBV5-8; clone_size: -; j_call: TRBJ2-1; d_call: TRBD1; cdr3_aa: CASSLGVQGGHHNEQFF; cdr3_nt: TGTGCCAGCAGCTTGGGGGTACAGGGGGGACACCACAATGAGCAGTTCTTC
v_call: TRBV25-1; clone_size: -; j_call: TRBJ2-6; d_call: -; cdr3_aa: CASSDASSGANVLTF; cdr3_nt: TGTGCCAGCAGTGACGCTAGCTCTGGGGCCAACGTCCTGACTTTC
v_call: TRBV5-1; clone_size: -; j_call: TRBJ2-4; d_call: -; cdr3_aa: CASSDREGNIQYF; cdr3_nt: TGCGCCAGCAGCGACAGGGAGGGAAACATTCAGTACTTC
v_call: TRBV6-5; clone_size: -; j_call: TRBJ1-1; d_call: TRBD1; cdr3_aa: CASSPRTGGNTEAFF; cdr3_nt: TGTGCCAGCAGCCCCCGGACAGGGGGGAACACTGAAGCTTTCTTT
v_call: TRBV12-5; clone_size: -; j_call: TRBJ1-4; d_call: TRBD1; cdr3_aa: CASGPGQGGEKLFF; cdr3_nt: TGTGCTAGTGGTCCAGGACAGGGGGGTGAAAAACTGTTTTTT
v_call: TRBV7-3; clone_size: -; j_call: TRBJ2-3; d_call: TRBD2; cdr3_aa: CASSPASGGTDTQYF; cdr3_nt: TGTGCCAGCAGCCCGGCTAGCGGGGGCACAGATACGCAGTATTTT
v_call: TRBV11-2; clone_size: -; j_call: TRBJ1-6; d_call: -; cdr3_aa: CASSLPQGPLHF; cdr3_nt: TGTGCCAGCAGCCTACCACAGGGCCCCCTCCACTTT
v_call: TRBV4-3; clone_size: -; j_call: TRBJ1-1; d_call: -; cdr3_aa: CASSQDPGVTEAFF; cdr3_nt: TGCGCCAGCAGCCAAGACCCAGGGGTAACTGAAGCTTTCTTT
v_call: TRBV19; clone_size: -; j_call: TRBJ2-2; d_call: -; cdr3_aa: CASSIALPGLAGGELFF; cdr3_nt: TGTGCCAGTAGTATCGCTCTCCCGGGGCTAGCAGGCGGGGAGCTGTTTTTT
v_call: TRBV2; clone_size: -; j_call: TRBJ2-3; d_call: -; cdr3_aa: CASSTTMGVGTDTQYF; cdr3_nt: TGTGCCAGCAGTACCACTATGGGAGTGGGCACAGATACGCAGTATTTT
v_call: TRBV9; clone_size: few; j_call: TRBJ2-2; d_call: TRBD2; cdr3_aa: CASSLRTSGLNTGELFF; cdr3_nt: TGTGCCAGCAGCCTCCGGACTAGCGGCCTTAACACCGGGGAGCTGTTTTTT
v_call: TRBV9; clone_size: -; j_call: TRBJ1-1; d_call: TRBD1; cdr3_aa: CASSVMDRPGTEAFF; cdr3_nt: TGTGCCAGCAGCGTAATGGACAGGCCGGGAACTGAAGCTTTCTTT
v_call: TRBV5-5; clone_size: -; j_call: TRBJ1-4; d_call: -; cdr3_aa: CASSLITNEKLFF; cdr3_nt: TGTGCCAGCAGCTTAATAACTAATGAAAAACTGTTTTTT
v_call: TRBV19; clone_size: once; j_call: TRBJ2-1; d_call: TRBD2; cdr3_aa: CASLSRGGDEQFF; cdr3_nt: TGTGCCAGTCTCTCGCGGGGAGGGGATGAGCAGTTCTTC
v_call: TRBV3-1/TRBV3-2; clone_size: -; j_call: TRBJ1-3; d_call: -; cdr3_aa: CASSLTLRAPGNTIYF; cdr3_nt: TGTGCCAGCAGCCTCACCCTCCGGGCCCCTGGAAACACCATATATTTT